This T cell receptor beta chain was observed in a study of T cell responses to AZD1222 COVID-19 vaccine (dated by TCRdb to the early 2020s). Looking at the study overall: AZD1222 recipients given second doses at about 4 weeks or at about 12 weeks were pooled, since spike-specific TCR depth and breadth were not found to differ between the two schedules. TCR sequencing covered approximately 230 trial participants: around 210 given two doses of AZD1222 and about 26 given two doses of MenACWY control vaccine. Trial participants were enrolled by age into subgroups of 18-55, 56-69 and 70-plus years, and approximately 150, 30 and 60 TCR-sequenced participants, respectively, were included in these subgroups. Here is what the overall study found, with its caveats: Most participants were white British and females outnumbered males, and the authors suggested that clonal diversity may have been underestimated. Spike-specific TCR breadth and depth rose significantly after two AZD1222 doses compared with day 0 and with MenACWY recipients. Conclusions about previously exposed vaccinees are limited, since just 6 or 7 AZD1222 recipients were seropositive for SARS-CoV-2 at baseline. Nearly half of unique spike-specific TCRs reportedly recognized epitopes outside regions mutated in the B.1.351 and B.1.1.7 variants. Vaccine-associated CD4 TCRs spanned the whole spike protein, with dominant responses in regions 160-218 and 743-854. Because no day 14 peak-response samples were available, the repertoires could be characterized only after the peak T cell response. The 56-69-year group was small, and its depth increase did not reach significance, likely because of low power.

The time point label corresponds to: baseline before first vaccination. Vaccinee samples came from UK trials COV001 and COV002, including a single-blind randomized controlled phase 2/3 trial of AZD1222 (ChAdOx1 nCoV-19) in healthy adults. For TCRbeta chain sequencing, PBMC samples from trial participants were taken at day 0 and at day 28 after the second dose. As concerns this clone: Which antigen it targets is not known. Base quality data are lacking; no much larger clone is found one base away.

The CDR3 regions of human TCRbeta chains were subjected to immunosequencing. Concerning the study's data processing: TCRs in the repertoires were matched against a reference library of SARS-CoV-2-specific TCRs that had been generated with the MIRA antigen-specificity platform. Breadth meant the fraction of unique TCRs that were SARS-CoV-2-associated, whereas depth meant the fraction of total T cells that were SARS-CoV-2-associated. Using the MIRA data, every spike-specific TCR was mapped to the spike region that the TCR reacted to and assigned to either a CD4 or a CD8 class. Log10-transformed breadth and depth values were compared by one-way ANOVA with Sidak's multiple comparisons tests. TCRdb limited this immuneACCESS table to in-frame rearrangements with V and J called. A share of clones is missing; checked studies link under half to unresolved V genes, and the rest is unexplained. The V and J calls and clone size are taken from that table; D and trimming were inferred from the DNA. Across this sample there are about 130,000 clones, with about nine tenths seen only once. Under 9.5% of the sample is held by the ten biggest clonotypes.

The TCR was taken from an adult in good health. The specimen comprised peripheral blood, sampled on day 0 of AZD1222 vaccination.

The DNA reads as follows: TGTGCCAGCAGTTTTAACTCCTTTGGGACCCAGTACTTC. Its translation is CASSFNSFGTQYF. The V and J genes are TRBV12-3 or TRBV12-4 and TRBJ2-5; no D segment can be confidently identified. Between the V and J ends, shortened by 3 bases and 7 bases respectively, the junction contains 12 bases. From cysteine to phenylalanine, the CDR3 is 13 amino acids long. Only the CDR3 portion is preserved as DNA: 39 bases, with reading frame beginning at the first base.